One and the same sample provided the 18 T cell receptor beta chains below, sequenced in a study of cytomegalovirus exposure and HLA in healthy donors (dated by TCRdb to about 2017). Libraries were built with the immunoSEQ multiplex PCR assay. For the multiplex PCR, a mixture combining 60 forward primers for TCR Vbeta segments and 13 reverse primers for TCR Jbeta segments was used. This is the immuneACCESS table as TCRdb keeps it, with only in-frame sequences that have V and J called. A part of the clones is gone; compared with another copy, unresolved V genes explain less than half, and the rest is unexplained. Present in this sample are about 140,000 clones, under 80% of which were seen just once. The ten largest clonotypes hold 8.8% of the sample. Sample: PBMCs. These receptors were taken from a woman between 50 and 59 years old in good health and CMV-seropositive.

Note on this clone: Other DNA sequences in this sample translate to the same CDR3. The CDR3 sequence: CAGQGAYNSPLHF. The DNA of the CDR3 is TGTGCTGGACAGGGGGCATATAATTCACCCCTCCACTTT. V and J are TRBV7-9 and TRBJ1-6; the match to TRBD1 covers 11 bases. From germline, CDR1 is SEHNR and CDR2 FQNEAQ (reference sequence). CDR3 size: 13 residues.

J is TRBJ2-1 and V is TRBV9; 9 positions match TRBD2. The ends lost 3 bases at V and 3 bases at J; junction bases unmatched: 28. CDR1 and CDR2 from the germline V gene are SGDLS and YYNGEE. The length of the CDR3 is 23 residues. The CDR3 bases are TGTGCCAGCAGCGCTCCCGTGGGGGTAGCGGGGGAATTCACGGTGTGGGGCTACAATGAGCAGTTCTTC. Protein product: CASSAPVGVAGEFTVWGYNEQFF.

This clone was found once. This chain links TRBV19 with TRBJ1-5, with unresolved D. Germline CDR1 is LNHDA and CDR2 is SQIVND (reference sequence). V lost 2 bases to trimming and J lost 4 bases, with 12 bases between them. This CDR3 spans 15 amino acids. The CDR3 reads CASSISRTGNQPQHF. CDR3 coding DNA: TGTGCCAGTAGTATAAGTAGGACGGGGAATCAGCCCCAGCATTTT.

The chain employs TRBV2 and TRBJ1-2; maybe TRBD1 (5 bases). Deletions cut 2 bases from V and 8 bases from J, with 12 bases between. Germline assignment: CDR1 SNHLY and CDR2 FYNNEI. There are 13 residues in the CDR3. CDR3 sequence: CASSEHEGVGYTF. CDR3 DNA sequence: TGTGCCAGCAGTGAACATGAAGGGGTCGGCTACACCTTC.

The chain joins TRBV15 to TRBJ2-2; TRBD2 is a possible D gene (6 bases). CDR3 size: 13 residues. V was clipped by 11 bases and J by 1 base, with 11 bases between them. In germline, CDR1 is LNHNV, CDR2 YYDKDF (reference sequence). This CDR3 is CAVGTLNTGELFF. The CDR3, as DNA: TGTGCCGTCGGGACTTTGAACACCGGGGAGCTGTTTTTT.

This chain links TRBV5-1 with TRBJ2-7; D not certain. V gave up 0 bases and J gave up 2 bases, with 9 bases separating them. This CDR3 contains 14 residues. In germline, CDR1 is SGHRS, CDR2 YFSETQ. The CDR3 nucleotides are TGCGCCAGCAGCTTGGAGGCGGCCGCCTACGAGCAGTACTTC. It encodes CASSLEAAAYEQYF. The full variable domain, its missing parts supplied by reference TRBV5-1 and TRBJ2-7, is KAGVTQTPRYLIKTRGQQVTLSCSPISGHRSVSWYQQTPGQGLQFLFEYFSETQRNKGNFPGRFSGRQFSNSRSEMNVSTLELGDSALYLCASSLEAAAYEQYFGPGTRLTVT.

This clone appeared a few times. The V and J genes are TRBV9 and TRBJ2-3; 7 bases line up with TRBD2. Losses at the gene ends were 5 bases for V and 0 bases for J; bases not matched to a gene: 9. The CDR3 runs 16 residues. Germline CDR1 and CDR2: SGDLS and YYNGEE. CDR3 in DNA: TGTGCCAGCAGTCTTAGTGGGGGGGTGAGCACAGATACGCAGTATTTT. It translates to CASSLSGGVSTDTQYF.

The rearrangement uses TRBV29-1 and TRBJ2-7; 7 nucleotides align to TRBD1. CDR1 is SQVTM and CDR2 is ANQGSEA in the germline V gene. Germline trimming cut 4 bases from V and 2 bases from J; bases unmatched to any gene: 5. The CDR3 spans 13 residues. The CDR3 region has the DNA TGCAGCGTTGGGTCGGGACAGACCTACGAGCAGTACTTC. Protein: CSVGSGQTYEQYF.

This clone showed up just a few times. J is TRBJ1-6 and V is TRBV14; perhaps TRBD1 as D (5 bases). Trimming removed 5 bases from V and 2 bases from J, with 7 bases in between. The CDR3 covers 14 residues. Germline CDR1 and CDR2: SGHDN and FVKESK. Here the CDR3 DNA reads TGTGCCAGCAGCTCGGGGGCCTATAATTCACCCCTCCACTTT. Amino acids: CASSSGAYNSPLHF.

This chain links TRBV29-1 with TRBJ1-1, with D uncertain. The V gene's germline CDR1 is SQVTM and CDR2 ANQGSEA. The CDR3 is 13 amino acids. Deletions cut 2 bases from V and 0 bases from J, with 7 bases between. The CDR3 reads CSVETLLNTEAFF. CDR3 nucleotides: TGCAGCGTTGAAACATTGCTGAACACTGAAGCTTTCTTT.

This clone was counted a single time. This rearrangement joins TRBV18 to TRBJ2-7, with D uncertain. V was clipped by 3 bases and J by 3 bases, with 9 bases between them. The CDR3 loop spans 13 amino acids. Germline values: CDR1 KGHSH, CDR2 LQKENI. Written as DNA, the CDR3 is TGTGCCAGCTCACCCTCTAGGAACTACGAGCAGTACTTC. Its translation is CASSPSRNYEQYF.

V usage is TRBV7-9 and J usage is TRBJ1-2; 11 nucleotides match TRBD1. Germline CDR1 is SEHNR and CDR2 is FQNEAQ (reference sequence). After removal of 5 bases from V and 8 bases from J, the junction contained 7 bases not matched to a gene. The CDR3 has 14 amino acids. Here the CDR3 reads CASSPGQGALGYTF. CDR3 nucleotides: TGTGCCAGCAGCCCAGGACAGGGGGCGTTAGGCTACACCTTC.

This clone was picked up a small number of times. This chain connects TRBV28 to TRBJ1-2; maybe TRBD1 (5 bases). The CDR3 is 14 amino acids. CDR1 is MDHEN and CDR2 is SYDVKM in the germline V gene. The V and J ends lost 3 bases and 8 bases respectively, with 16 bases between them. The CDR3 nucleotides read TGTGCCAGCAGTTTTAGAAACAGGCCGGGCGGCTACACCTTC. Amino acid sequence: CASSFRNRPGGYTF.

There are a few counts of this clone. The chain recombines TRBV11-2 with TRBJ2-1; a possible D gene is TRBD1 (6 bases). The germline gives CDR1 SGHAT, CDR2 FQNNGV. This CDR3 has 13 residues. Deletions cut 1 base from V and 14 bases from J, with 15 bases between. CDR3 in amino acids: CASSLAPPGEKFF. The CDR3 DNA follows: TGTGCCAGCAGCTTAGCCCCCCCAGGGGAAAAGTTCTTC.

This clone was seen more than once but under ten times. This chain joins TRBV28 and TRBJ1-4; no clear D. Looked up from germline, CDR1 is MDHEN and CDR2 is SYDVKM. This CDR3 comprises 12 residues. Trimming removed 8 bases at V and 7 bases at J, with 11 bases between. The CDR3 reads CASLEGGEKLFF. The CDR3 region has the DNA TGTGCCAGCCTAGAGGGTGGTGAAAAACTGTTTTTT.

CDR3 in amino acids: CASPPPNRMGGPSQPQHF. CDR3 nucleotides: TGTGCCAGCCCCCCCCCTAACAGGATGGGGGGTCCCAGTCAGCCCCAGCATTTT. The chain combines TRBV28 with TRBJ1-5, with D maybe TRBD1 (5 bases). The CDR3 runs 18 residues. Germline V gene sequence: CDR1 MDHEN, CDR2 SYDVKM. V was cut by 8 bases and J by 6 bases, with 29 bases left in between.

CDR3 region: CAWNQGGANQPQHF. The CDR3 DNA follows: TGTGCCTGGAACCAGGGAGGCGCCAATCAGCCCCAGCATTTT. The rearrangement joins TRBV30 to TRBJ1-5; D may be TRBD1 (5 bases). This CDR3 contains 14 residues. CDR1 is GTSNPN and CDR2 is SVGIG in the germline V gene (reference sequence). V was clipped by 4 bases and J by 3 bases, with 13 bases between them.

This clone was recorded a few times. The genes are TRBV7-9 and TRBJ2-5; tentatively, D is TRBD1 (5 bases). V was cut by 5 bases and J by 2 bases, with 12 bases left in between. The CDR3 sequence is 14 residues long. In germline, CDR1 is SEHNR, CDR2 FQNEAQ (reference sequence). CDR3 protein: CASSLTREQETQYF. The CDR3 DNA reads as TGTGCCAGCAGCCTTACCAGGGAACAAGAGACCCAGTACTTC.